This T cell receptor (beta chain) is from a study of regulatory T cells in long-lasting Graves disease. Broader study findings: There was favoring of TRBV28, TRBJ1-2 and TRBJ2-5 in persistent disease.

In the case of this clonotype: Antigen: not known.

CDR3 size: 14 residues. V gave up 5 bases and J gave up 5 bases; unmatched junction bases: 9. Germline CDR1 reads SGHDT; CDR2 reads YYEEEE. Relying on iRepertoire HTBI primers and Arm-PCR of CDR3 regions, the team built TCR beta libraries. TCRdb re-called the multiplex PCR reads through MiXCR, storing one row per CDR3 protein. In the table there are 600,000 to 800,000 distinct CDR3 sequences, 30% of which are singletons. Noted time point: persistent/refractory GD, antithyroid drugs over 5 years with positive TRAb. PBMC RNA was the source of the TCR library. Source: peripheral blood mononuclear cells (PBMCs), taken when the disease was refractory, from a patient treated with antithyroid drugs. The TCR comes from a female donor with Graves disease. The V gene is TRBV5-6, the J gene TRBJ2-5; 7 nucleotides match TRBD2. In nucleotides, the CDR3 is TGTGCCAGCAGGGACCTCCCCGGGGGGGAGACCCAGTACTTC. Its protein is CASRDLPGGETQYF.